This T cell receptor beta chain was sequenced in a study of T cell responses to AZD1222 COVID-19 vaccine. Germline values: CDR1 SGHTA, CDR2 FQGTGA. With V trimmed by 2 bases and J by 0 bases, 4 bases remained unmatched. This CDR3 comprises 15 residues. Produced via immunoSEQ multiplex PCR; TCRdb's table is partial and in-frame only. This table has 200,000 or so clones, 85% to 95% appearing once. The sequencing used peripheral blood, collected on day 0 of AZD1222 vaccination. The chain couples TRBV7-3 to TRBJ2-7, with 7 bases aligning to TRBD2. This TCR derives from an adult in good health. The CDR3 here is CASSLGDYGSYEQYF. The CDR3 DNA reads TGTGCCAGCAGCTTAGGGGACTACGGCTCCTACGAGCAGTACTTC.